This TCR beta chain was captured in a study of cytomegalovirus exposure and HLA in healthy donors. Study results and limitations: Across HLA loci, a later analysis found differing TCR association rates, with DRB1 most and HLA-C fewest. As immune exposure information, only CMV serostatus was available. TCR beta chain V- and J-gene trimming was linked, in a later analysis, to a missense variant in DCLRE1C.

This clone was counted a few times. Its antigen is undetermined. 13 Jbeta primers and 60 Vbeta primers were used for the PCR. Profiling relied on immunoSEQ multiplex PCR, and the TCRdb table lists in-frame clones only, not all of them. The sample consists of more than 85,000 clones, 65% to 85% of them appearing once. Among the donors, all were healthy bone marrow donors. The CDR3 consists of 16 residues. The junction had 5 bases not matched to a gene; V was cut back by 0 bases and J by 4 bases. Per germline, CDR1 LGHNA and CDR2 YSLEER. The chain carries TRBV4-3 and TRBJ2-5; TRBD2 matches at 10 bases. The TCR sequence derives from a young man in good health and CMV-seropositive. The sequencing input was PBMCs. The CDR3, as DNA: TGCGCCAGCAGCCAAGATGCTACTAGCGGGGCAGAGACCCAGTACTTC. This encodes CASSQDATSGAETQYF.